This TCR beta chain appears in the sequencing data of a study of memory CD4+ T cells and cytomegalovirus serostatus. There are 11 residues in the CDR3. Trimming took 3 bases from V and 15 from J, leaving 15 bases between them. The germline gives CDR1 DFQATT, CDR2 SNEGSKA (reference sequence). Single viable CD3+CD4+CD8-CD45RO+ cells were sorted as the memory CD4+ T cells. The assay was immunoSEQ multiplex PCR, and TCRdb's table has in-frame clones only and misses some. The sample consists of some 39,000 clones, roughly 80% of them appearing once. V is TRBV20-1 and J is TRBJ2-4; the D is unclear. This TCR derives from an adult in good health and CMV-seronegative. The sample consisted of memory CD4+ T cells from blood. The CDR3 coding sequence is TGCAGTGCTAGTGAGAACTCTAGTCCGTACTTC. It codes for CSASENSSPYF.